This record looks at one T cell receptor beta chain sequence and its context. The data were obtained in a study of technical replicates of blood from a few donors. The assay was immunoSEQ multiplex PCR, and TCRdb's table has in-frame clones only and misses some. Of fewer than 110,000 clones in the sample, 96% were seen once. This clonotype was obtained from a human donor in good health. Material: T cells isolated from PBMCs.

The CDR3 spells CASSPSGNTGELFF. The CDR3 DNA is TGTGCCAGCAGTCCTAGCGGGAATACCGGGGAGCTGTTTTTT. This chain joins TRBV6-5 and TRBJ2-2; 9 bases fit TRBD2. The V gene's germline CDR1 is MNHEY and CDR2 SVGAGI. The CDR3 is 14 residues long. The junction had 3 bases not matched to a gene; V was cut back by 5 bases and J by 5 bases.